This T cell receptor (beta chain) derives from a study of T cells in Graves' hyperthyroidism and ophthalmopathy. Study observations and caveats: Most expanded thyroid clonotypes above 0.001 recurred in blood.

Amplified regions were TCR beta CDR3 sequences from RNA transcripts. Using the HTBI primer set, a first-round RT-PCR was run on the TCR CDR3. Each CDR3 protein is one row after TCRdb ran MiXCR on the multiplex PCR reads. The sample carries hundreds of thousands of distinct CDR3 sequences, roughly 15% recorded once. Germline values: CDR1 SQVTM, CDR2 ANQGSEA. V lost 6 bases and J lost 3, with 5 bases in between. The CDR3 runs to 10 residues. This clonotype was found many times. The antigen is not known. The source is a woman aged 18-29 years with Graves' hyperthyroidism. The sequenced sample was blood. The genes are TRBV29-1 and TRBJ2-5; D unclear. The CDR3 DNA reads TGCAGCGTGGGTGAAGAGACCCAGTACTTC. Its translation is CSVGEETQYF.